The clone carrying this T cell receptor beta chain was seen only a few times. Its antigen is as yet unknown. This sample is drawn from a study of glioma-infiltrating T cells. Amplification of TCR alpha and beta CDR3 regions from RNA used iRepertoire nested multiplex PCR. For one-step reverse transcription and amplification, roughly 85-450 ng of tissue mRNA or PBMC total RNA was used. TCRdb independently ran MiXCR on the multiplex PCR reads; one entry per CDR3 protein. The sample lists around 120,000 distinct CDR3 sequences, about 25% occurring once. CDR1 SGHAT and CDR2 FQNNGV come from the germline V gene. J gave up 2 bases and V 3 bases, and 9 bases lay outside the gene matches. The CDR3 runs 16 residues. Study outcomes and limitations: Non-neoplastic patients had below-expected tissue-blood divergence, while all gliomas exceeded expectation.

This receptor was taken from a human donor with low-grade glioma or glioblastoma, undergoing nonglioma brain surgery, or in good health (not recorded which). Sequenced: glioma tissue, nonneoplastic brain tissue, or PBMCs (not recorded which). This chain connects TRBV11-2 to TRBJ2-5, with 7 positions matching TRBD2. The CDR3 here is CASSLRGGRQQETQYF. CDR3 nucleotides: TGTGCCAGCAGCTTGAGGGGAGGGCGTCAGCAAGAGACCCAGTACTTC.